This T cell receptor beta chain was captured in a study of cytomegalovirus exposure and HLA in healthy donors (dated by TCRdb to between 2016 and 2019). About the investigation overall: An earlier analysis of roughly 570 of the donors reported approximately 280 Gb of sequence data and 95 million to 120 million unique TCR beta sequences obtained from about 200 million T cells. Roughly 300 gigabases of sequencing data and 70 million to 85 million unique TCR sequences were included in an early release covering about 600 HLA-typed donors. The genetic ancestry cluster associated with self-reported Caucasian donors included roughly four fifths of the roughly 410 genotyped donors. The study aimed to test whether signatures of past pathogen exposure could be identified by cataloging public T cell receptors. Using immunosequencing, the study profiled T cell repertoires from 500 to 800 subjects and related those repertoires to cytomegalovirus serostatus. In addition to the first cohort of 666 subjects, a separate validation cohort of 120 different subjects was used. To predict cytomegalovirus infection status, the study combined high-throughput TCR immunosequencing, statistical association of individual TCRs with disease status, and machine learning. A later analysis re-analyzed previously published TCR beta repertoires from approximately 670 donors and added high-resolution HLA genotyping to study TCR occurrence patterns. Rather than drawing on any new phenotypic data, the later analysis identified candidate immune exposures from TCR beta sequences and the way those sequences occurred across donors. An earlier analysis of 450 to 750 of the donors used high-throughput TCR beta sequencing to judge whether each TCR beta V gene segment behaved as functional or pseudogenic. Alongside the repertoire data, information on donor age, sex, ethnicity and CMV serostatus was compiled. A later genetic analysis took genome-wide SNP genotypes for about 55% of the roughly 700 donors and used that subset as a discovery cohort. Every repertoire in the discovery cohort had been generated on one and the same sequencing platform. HLA typing covered class I and class II loci at four-digit resolution. Typing coverage differed by locus: A, B, C, DRB1 and DQB1 were typed in about 629-640 donors, DQA1 in 500 to 550, DPA1 in roughly 590, and DPB1 in 472. Because of strong linkage in the cohort, roughly five DR-DQ haplotypes were treated as single units for association and clustering. On average, about 200,000 unique TCR beta nucleotide sequences were sequenced per donor among more than 350 genotyped donors of the cohort, with roughly 18% of those sequences being non-productive. Overall study results and their limits: The classifier was reported to diagnose cytomegalovirus status with high specificity and sensitivity in both the original cohort and the validation cohort. According to a later analysis, TCR association rates differed among HLA loci, with DRB1 alleles showing the most associated TCRs and HLA-C alleles showing the fewest. A later genetic analysis associated a missense DCLRE1C variant with V-gene and J-gene trimming of TCR beta chains, and an independent cohort replicated the association. HLA typing was unavailable for some donors at each locus, so association tests used only the typed subset. Sequencing depth was assumed to be roughly uniform across donors in the presence/absence analyses, though that assumption may not hold. A later analysis reported that several top co-occurrence clusters appeared linked to parvovirus B19, influenza, CMV and Epstein-Barr virus. Linkage disequilibrium might explain the correlated functional status among segregating V segments, but an unknown experimental factor could not be ruled out. A later analysis found that HLA-associated TCR beta chains were more clonally expanded and had lower generation probabilities than equally common non-associated chains. Some IMGT-functional V segments, including TRBV6-2 and TRBV6-3, could not be distinguished by the 87-base-pair reads and were therefore excluded. A further reported finding was that TCR beta sequences accurately predicted the HLA-A and HLA-B alleles for most subjects in the first cohort. In vitro tests confirmed that a few of the cytomegalovirus-associated TCR beta chains recognize cytomegalovirus antigens. While some public TCRs were present in many individuals, most TCR sequences turned up only very rarely across donors. In an earlier analysis of some 500 of the donors, most TCR beta V segments were observed in productive rearrangements about 90% or about 30% of the time, broadly matching IMGT annotations. In a later analysis, most CMV-associated TCR beta chains were found to appear HLA-restricted, with HLA associations seemingly driven largely by CMV exposure. A cluster of highly shared sequence variants was judged likely to represent a technical artifact of the sequencing pipeline. Seventeen rarely observed V segments, including chromosome 9 orphons, were excluded from the earlier analysis of approximately 500 of the donors because counts were too low. A total of fewer than 200 TCR beta chains were listed by the study as associated with cytomegalovirus. The cohort was sequenced for TCR beta chains only, and without alpha or paired-chain data the features that could be detected were limited. A later analysis associated about 16,000 TCR beta sequences with specific HLA alleles at a false discovery rate of 0.05. In a later genetic analysis, fewer N-insertions in productive TCRs were reported among donors in an Asian-associated ancestry cluster than the roughly 700-donor mean. The authors suggested that the approach could potentially be generalized to other disease states and immunological phenotypes. When HLA alleles, especially DR and DQ, strongly co-occurred, attributing TCR associations to individual alleles was difficult. CMV serostatus was the only immune exposure information available for the cohort.

Inclusive of the bounding cysteine and phenylalanine, the CDR3 is 13 residues long. Just CDR3 DNA is preserved here, 39 bases in frame from base 1. CDR1 and CDR2 (MDHEN, SYDVKM) derive from the germline V gene. V is pared back by 10 bases and J by 4 bases, with 14 bases lying between the germline termini. Libraries were prepared through the immunoSEQ multiplex PCR assay. A mixture of 60 forward primers for TCR Vbeta segments and 13 reverse primers for TCR Jbeta segments was used in the multiplex PCR. A multiplex PCR assay on genomic DNA amplified the CDR3 region of rearranged TCR beta genes. The Illumina HiSeq System was used to sequence the amplified TCR beta libraries as 87-base-pair reads. The source study handled its data this way. Across the 640 or so repertoires, a later analysis counted tens of millions of unique TCR beta chains, approximately 10 million of which were shared by at least two donors. Raw reads were error-corrected and collapsed into unique sequences with a nearest-neighbor algorithm that merged closely related sequences to remove PCR and sequencing errors. V, D and J gene segments were assigned by aligning CDR3 sequences to IMGT reference sequences. Each retained sequence needed at least a six-nucleotide match to both a V gene segment and a J gene segment. A rearrangement was called productive if the CDR3 had no stop codons and remained in frame with V and J, and every other rearrangement was called non-productive. Following IMGT convention, CDR3 was defined as the stretch from the second conserved V-encoded cysteine to the conserved J-encoded phenylalanine. Sequences without an unambiguous match to a single V gene segment were excluded from the earlier analysis of several hundred of the donors. An earlier analysis of almost 600 of the donors classified V segments as functional when productive rearrangements were above 56.7% and as segregating when the standard deviation between donors was above 5%. A statistical classification framework was built to diagnose cytomegalovirus status from the catalog of TCR beta chain sequences. V and J gene assignment, in a later analysis, came from comparing TCR nucleotide sequences with IMGT/GENE-DB human TR gene sequences. A later analysis assigned CDR3 sequences and most-parsimonious VDJ recombination scenarios with the TCRdist pipeline. A later analysis defined each TCR beta chain by its CDR3 amino acid sequence plus V-gene family, and excluded reads lacking a unique V-gene family. In a later analysis, a few hundred highly shared, low-generation-probability nucleotide sequences were removed to address suspected cross-contamination and a sequencing artifact. In a later analysis, a clonal expansion index was calculated for each public chain from normalized within-repertoire ranks of inferred template counts. A later analysis computed generation probabilities with a VDJ recombination model fitted to out-of-frame rearrangements, and checked the results against IGoR. In a later analysis, TCR-TCR, TCR-HLA and TCR-CMV co-occurrence was scored with hypergeometric tests, and a repertoire-size bias correction was applied to TCR pairs. A later analysis estimated false discovery rates by permuting HLA or CMV assignments 20 times. In a later analysis, co-occurring TCRs were grouped using DBSCAN, with TCRdist sequence similarity added in when clustering inside HLA-allele-positive subsets. Repertoires with fewer than 30,000 or more than 120,000 public chains, plus five repertoires with anomalous nucleotide sharing, were excluded from co-occurrence clustering. TCRdb holds this immuneACCESS table with in-frame rearrangements only. Some clones are missing; in checked studies, unresolved V genes explain under half, and the rest has no known cause. V and J calls plus clone size are reproduced from that table; the DNA served to infer D and trimming. Recorded for this sample are about 140,000 clones; 80% of them occurred a single time. 2.4% of the sample lies in the top ten.

In total, 666 healthy bone marrow donors made up the cohort. At the time of sampling, all cohort members were nominally healthy, though unrecorded immune exposures were likely present. The donor was CMV seronegative and belonged to the group of 380 or so seronegative cohort members. Each donor provided a peripheral blood sample, and peripheral blood mononuclear cells were used for TCR beta sequencing. The Qiagen DNeasy Blood Extraction Kit was used to extract genomic DNA from the blood cell samples. Turning to this clone: The clone's antigen remains unknown. No quality values exist for individual bases; no much larger clone is one base distant.

The chain is made from TRBV28 and TRBJ1-5; the D gene cannot be resolved reliably. The source of this sequence is a man aged 50 to 60 in good health and CMV-seronegative. Specimen: PBMCs. The DNA sequence reads TGTGCCATCGGGGTCTCAGGTAATCAGCCCCAGCATTTT. It is translated as CAIGVSGNQPQHF.